This T cell receptor beta chain was recorded in a study of T cells in Graves' hyperthyroidism and ophthalmopathy. Amplified regions were TCR beta CDR3 sequences from RNA transcripts. The HTBI primer set drove a first-round RT-PCR of the TCR CDR3. TCRdb reprocessed the multiplex PCR reads via MiXCR and lists one record per CDR3 protein. The table has around 370,000 distinct CDR3 sequences, around 18% seen once. Study results and caveats: Most thyroid clonotypes that were expanded above 0.001 also turned up in blood. The model foresaw ophthalmopathy a median around seven months prior to onset.

Clinical Activity Scores of at least 3, NOSPECS grades of at least 4 and durations under 3 months characterized ophthalmopathy patients. To note about this clonotype: Antigen: not known.

The CDR3 totals 16 residues. Germline values: CDR1 SGHRS, CDR2 YFSETQ. The trim removed 0 bases at V and 4 bases at J, leaving 4 bases unmatched. This TCR derives from a man between 18 and 35 years old with Graves' ophthalmopathy. This chain links TRBV5-1 with TRBJ2-3; TRBD2 aligns across 11 bases. The sample was blood. This CDR3 reads CASSLVGGLAADTQYF. Written as DNA, the CDR3 is TGCGCCAGCAGCTTGGTAGGGGGACTAGCGGCAGATACGCAGTATTTT.